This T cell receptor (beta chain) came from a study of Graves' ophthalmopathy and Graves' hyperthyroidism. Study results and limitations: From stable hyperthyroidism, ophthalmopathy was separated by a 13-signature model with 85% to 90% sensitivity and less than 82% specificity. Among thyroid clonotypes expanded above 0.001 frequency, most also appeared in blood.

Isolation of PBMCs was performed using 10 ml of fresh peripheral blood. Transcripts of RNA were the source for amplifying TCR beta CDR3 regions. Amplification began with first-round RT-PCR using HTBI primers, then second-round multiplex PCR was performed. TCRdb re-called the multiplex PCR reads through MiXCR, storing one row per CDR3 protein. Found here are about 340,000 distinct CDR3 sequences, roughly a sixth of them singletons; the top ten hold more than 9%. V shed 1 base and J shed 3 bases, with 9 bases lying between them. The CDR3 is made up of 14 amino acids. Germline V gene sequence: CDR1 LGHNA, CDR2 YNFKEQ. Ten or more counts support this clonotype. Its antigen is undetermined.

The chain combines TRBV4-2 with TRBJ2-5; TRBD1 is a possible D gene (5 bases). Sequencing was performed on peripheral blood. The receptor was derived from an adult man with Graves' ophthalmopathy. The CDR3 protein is CASSQGRREETQYF. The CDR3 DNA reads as TGTGCCAGCAGCCAAGGTCGCAGGGAAGAGACCCAGTACTTC.